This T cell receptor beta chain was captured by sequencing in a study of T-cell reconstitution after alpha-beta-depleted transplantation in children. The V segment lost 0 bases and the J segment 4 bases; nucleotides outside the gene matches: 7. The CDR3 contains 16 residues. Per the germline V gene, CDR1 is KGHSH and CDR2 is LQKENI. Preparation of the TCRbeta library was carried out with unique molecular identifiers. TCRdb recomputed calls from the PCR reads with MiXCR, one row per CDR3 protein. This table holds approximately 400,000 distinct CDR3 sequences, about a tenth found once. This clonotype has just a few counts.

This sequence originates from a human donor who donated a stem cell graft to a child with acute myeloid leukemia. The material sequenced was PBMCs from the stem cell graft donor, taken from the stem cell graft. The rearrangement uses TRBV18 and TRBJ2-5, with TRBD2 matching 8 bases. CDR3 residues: CASSPPSTSERETQYF. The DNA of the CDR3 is TGTGCCAGCTCACCACCCTCGACTAGCGAAAGAGAGACCCAGTACTTC.